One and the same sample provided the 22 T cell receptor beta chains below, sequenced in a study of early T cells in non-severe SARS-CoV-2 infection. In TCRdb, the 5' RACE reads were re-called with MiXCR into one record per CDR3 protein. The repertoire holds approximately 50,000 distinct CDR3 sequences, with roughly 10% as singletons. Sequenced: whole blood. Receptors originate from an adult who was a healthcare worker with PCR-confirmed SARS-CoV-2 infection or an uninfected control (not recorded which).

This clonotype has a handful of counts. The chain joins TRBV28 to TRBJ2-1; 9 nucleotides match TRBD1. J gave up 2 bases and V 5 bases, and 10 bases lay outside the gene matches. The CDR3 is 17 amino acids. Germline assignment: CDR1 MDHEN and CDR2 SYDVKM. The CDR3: CASSPSRDRVPYNEQFF. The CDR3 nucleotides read TGTGCCAGCAGTCCATCCCGGGACAGGGTGCCCTACAATGAGCAGTTCTTC.

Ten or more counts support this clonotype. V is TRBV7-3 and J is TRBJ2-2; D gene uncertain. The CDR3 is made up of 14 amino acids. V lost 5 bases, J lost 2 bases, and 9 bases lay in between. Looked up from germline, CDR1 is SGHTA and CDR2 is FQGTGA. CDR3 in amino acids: CASSLQSNTGELFF. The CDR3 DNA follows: TGTGCCAGCAGCCTCCAGAGCAACACCGGGGAGCTGTTTTTT. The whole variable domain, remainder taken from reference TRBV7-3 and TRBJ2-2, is GAGVSQTPSNKVTEKGKYVELRCDPISGHTALYWYRQSLGQGPEFLIYFQGTGAADDSGLPNDRFFAVRPEGSVSTLKIQRTERGDSAVYLCASSLQSNTGELFFGEGSRLTVL.

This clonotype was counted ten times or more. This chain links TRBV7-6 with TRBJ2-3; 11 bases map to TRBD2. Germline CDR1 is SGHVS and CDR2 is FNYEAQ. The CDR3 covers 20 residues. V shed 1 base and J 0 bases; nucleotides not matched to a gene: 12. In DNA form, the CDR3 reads TGTGCCAGCAGCTTAGGAGGCTGGGCTAGCGGGAGGACCAGCACAGATACGCAGTATTTT. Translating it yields CASSLGGWASGRTSTDTQYF.

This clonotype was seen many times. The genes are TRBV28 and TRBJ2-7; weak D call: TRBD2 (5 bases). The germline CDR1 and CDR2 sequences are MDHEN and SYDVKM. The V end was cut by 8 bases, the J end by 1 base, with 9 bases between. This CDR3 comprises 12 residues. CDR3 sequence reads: CASARLSYEQYF. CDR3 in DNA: TGTGCCAGCGCTAGACTATCCTACGAGCAGTACTTC. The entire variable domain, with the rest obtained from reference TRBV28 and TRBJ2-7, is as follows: DVKVTQSSRYLVKRTGEKVFLECVQDMDHENMFWYRQDPGLGLRLIYFSYDVKMKEKGDIPEGYSVSREKKERFSLILESASTNQTSMYLCASARLSYEQYFGPGTRLTVT.

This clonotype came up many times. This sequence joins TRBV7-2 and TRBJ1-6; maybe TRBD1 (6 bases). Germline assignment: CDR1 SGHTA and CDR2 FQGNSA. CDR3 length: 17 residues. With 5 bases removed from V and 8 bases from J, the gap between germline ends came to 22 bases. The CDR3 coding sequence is TGTGCCAGCAGCCTACTCCCGGTGGGGGGGCGGGATTCACCCCTCCACTTT. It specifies CASSLLPVGGRDSPLHF. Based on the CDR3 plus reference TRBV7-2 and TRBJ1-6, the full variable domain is GAGVSQSPSNKVTEKGKDVELRCDPISGHTALYWYRQSLGQGLEFLIYFQGNSAPDKSGLPSDRFSAERTGGSVSTLTIQRTQQEDSAVYLCASSLLPVGGRDSPLHFGNGTRLTVT.

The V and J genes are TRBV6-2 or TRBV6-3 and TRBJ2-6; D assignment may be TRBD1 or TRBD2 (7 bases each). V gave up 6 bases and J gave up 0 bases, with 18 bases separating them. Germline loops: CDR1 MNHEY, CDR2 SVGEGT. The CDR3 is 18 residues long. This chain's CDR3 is CASRETGRGLSGANVLTF. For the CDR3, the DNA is TGTGCCAGCAGGGAAACAGGGAGGGGGCTCTCTGGGGCCAACGTCCTGACTTTC.

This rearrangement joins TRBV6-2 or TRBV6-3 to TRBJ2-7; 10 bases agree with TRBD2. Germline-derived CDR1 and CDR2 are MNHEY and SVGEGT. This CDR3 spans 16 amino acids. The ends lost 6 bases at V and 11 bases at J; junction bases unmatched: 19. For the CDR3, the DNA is TGTGCCAGCAGCCTACGAGCGGGAGGGTCCGGTACGAGCAAGTACTTC. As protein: CASSLRAGGSGTSKYF.

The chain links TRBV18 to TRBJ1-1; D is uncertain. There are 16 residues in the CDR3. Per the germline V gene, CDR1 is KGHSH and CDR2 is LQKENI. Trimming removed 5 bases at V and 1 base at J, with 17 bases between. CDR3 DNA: TGTGCCAGCTCAACTGTCGTCCACGGTGGGAACACTGAAGCTTTCTTT. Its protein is CASSTVVHGGNTEAFF.

CDR3 region: CASREMGNTEAFF. CDR3 bases: TGTGCCAGCAGGGAAATGGGGAACACTGAAGCTTTCTTT. This chain connects TRBV6-2 or TRBV6-3 to TRBJ1-1; D uncertain. V lost 6 bases and J lost 1, with 9 bases in between. CDR1 is MNHEY and CDR2 is SVGEGT in the germline V gene. CDR3 length: 13 amino acids.

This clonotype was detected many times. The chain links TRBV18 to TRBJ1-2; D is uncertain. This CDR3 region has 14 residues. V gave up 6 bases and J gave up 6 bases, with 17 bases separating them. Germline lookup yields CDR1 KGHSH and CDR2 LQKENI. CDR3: CASSPSPDIDGYTF. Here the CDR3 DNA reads TGTGCCAGCTCTCCTTCCCCTGACATAGATGGCTACACCTTC.

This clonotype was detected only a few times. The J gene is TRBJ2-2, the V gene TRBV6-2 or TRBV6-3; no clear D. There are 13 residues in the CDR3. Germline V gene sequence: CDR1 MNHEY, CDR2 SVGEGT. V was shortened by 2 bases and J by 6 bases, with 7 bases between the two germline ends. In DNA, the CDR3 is TGTGCCAGCAGTTACAGGCTGGCCGGGGAGCTGTTTTTT. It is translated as CASSYRLAGELFF.

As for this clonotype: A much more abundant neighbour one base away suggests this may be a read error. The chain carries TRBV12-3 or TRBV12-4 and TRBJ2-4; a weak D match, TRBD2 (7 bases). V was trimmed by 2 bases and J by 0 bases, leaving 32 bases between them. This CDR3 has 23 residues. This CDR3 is CASSLFEFGIRRERDKAKNIQYF. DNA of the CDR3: TGTGCCAGCAGTTTATTTGAATTTGGGATCAGGCGGGAGCGGGACAAAGCCAAAAACATTCAGTACTTC.

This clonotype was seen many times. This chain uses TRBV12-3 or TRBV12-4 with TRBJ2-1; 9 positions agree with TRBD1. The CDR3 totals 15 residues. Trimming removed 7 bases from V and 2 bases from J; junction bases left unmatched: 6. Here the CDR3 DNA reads TGTGCCAGCAATTCCGGACAGGGGACCTACAATGAGCAGTTCTTC. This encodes CASNSGQGTYNEQFF.

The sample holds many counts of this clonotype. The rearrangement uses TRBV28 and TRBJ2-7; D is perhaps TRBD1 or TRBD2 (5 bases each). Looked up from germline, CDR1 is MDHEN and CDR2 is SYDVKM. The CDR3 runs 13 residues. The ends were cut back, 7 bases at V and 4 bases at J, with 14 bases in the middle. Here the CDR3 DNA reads TGTGCCAGCAACACGGGACGGCCTTACGAGCAGTACTTC. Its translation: CASNTGRPYEQYF.

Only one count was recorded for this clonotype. The CDR3 spells CASSFLQAGPFTDTQYF. The DNA of the CDR3 is TGCGCCAGCAGCTTCCTGCAAGCCGGCCCTTTCACAGATACGCAGTATTTT. This chain connects TRBV5-1 to TRBJ2-3; the D is unclear. This CDR3 is 17 amino acids long. V shed 2 bases and J shed 2 bases, with 18 bases lying between them. CDR1 is SGHRS, CDR2 YFSETQ, per germline.

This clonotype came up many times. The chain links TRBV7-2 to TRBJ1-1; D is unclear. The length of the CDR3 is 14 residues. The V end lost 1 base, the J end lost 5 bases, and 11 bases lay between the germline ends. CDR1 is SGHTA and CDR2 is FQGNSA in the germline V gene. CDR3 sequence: CASSLGGSGTEAFF. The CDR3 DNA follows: TGTGCCAGCAGCTTAGGTGGCAGTGGGACTGAAGCTTTCTTT.

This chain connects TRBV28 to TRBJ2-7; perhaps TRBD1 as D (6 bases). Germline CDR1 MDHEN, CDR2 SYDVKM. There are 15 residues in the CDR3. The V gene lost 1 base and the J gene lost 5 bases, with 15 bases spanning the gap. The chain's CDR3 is CASSLSDRSKDEQYF. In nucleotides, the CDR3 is TGTGCCAGCAGTTTATCGGACAGATCCAAGGACGAGCAGTACTTC.

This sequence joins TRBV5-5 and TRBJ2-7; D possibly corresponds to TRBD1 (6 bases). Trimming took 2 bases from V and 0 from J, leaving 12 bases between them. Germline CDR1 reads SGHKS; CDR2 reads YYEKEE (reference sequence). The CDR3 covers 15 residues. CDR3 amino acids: CASSFRGDISYEQYF. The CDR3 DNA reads TGTGCCAGCAGCTTCAGGGGTGACATCTCCTACGAGCAGTACTTC. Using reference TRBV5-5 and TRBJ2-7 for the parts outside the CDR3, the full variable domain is DAGVTQSPTHLIKTRGQQVTLRCSPISGHKSVSWYQQVLGQGPQFIFQYYEKEERGRGNFPDRFSARQFPNYSSELNVNALLLGDSALYLCASSFRGDISYEQYFGPGTRLTVT.

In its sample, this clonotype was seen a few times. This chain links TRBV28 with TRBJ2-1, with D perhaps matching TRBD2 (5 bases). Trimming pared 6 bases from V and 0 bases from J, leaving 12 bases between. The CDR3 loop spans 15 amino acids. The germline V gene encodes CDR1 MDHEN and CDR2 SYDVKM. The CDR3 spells CASSLARHSYNEQFF. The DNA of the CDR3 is TGTGCCAGCAGCTTAGCGCGACACTCCTACAATGAGCAGTTCTTC. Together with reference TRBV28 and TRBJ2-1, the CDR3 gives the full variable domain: DVKVTQSSRYLVKRTGEKVFLECVQDMDHENMFWYRQDPGLGLRLIYFSYDVKMKEKGDIPEGYSVSREKKERFSLILESASTNQTSMYLCASSLARHSYNEQFFGPGTRLTVL.

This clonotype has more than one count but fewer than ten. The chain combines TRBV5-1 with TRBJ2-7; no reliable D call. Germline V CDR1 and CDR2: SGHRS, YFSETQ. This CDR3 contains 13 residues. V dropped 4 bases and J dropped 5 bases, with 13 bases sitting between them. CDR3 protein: CASSTLTDNEQYF. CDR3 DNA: TGCGCCAGCAGCACCCTTACAGATAACGAGCAGTACTTC.

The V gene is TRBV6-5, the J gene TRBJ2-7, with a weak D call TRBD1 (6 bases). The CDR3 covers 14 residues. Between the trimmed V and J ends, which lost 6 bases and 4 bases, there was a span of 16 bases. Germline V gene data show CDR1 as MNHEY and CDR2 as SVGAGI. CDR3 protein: CASRAMTGRYEQYF. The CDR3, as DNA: TGTGCCAGCAGAGCCATGACAGGCCGATACGAGCAGTACTTC.

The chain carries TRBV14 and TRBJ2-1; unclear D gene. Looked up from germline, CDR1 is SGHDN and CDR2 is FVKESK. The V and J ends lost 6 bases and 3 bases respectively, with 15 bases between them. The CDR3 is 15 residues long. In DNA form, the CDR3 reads TGTGCCAGCAGTCAGGTGGCAGCCGTCTACAATGAGCAGTTCTTC. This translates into CASSQVAAVYNEQFF.